One sample yielded the 24 T cell receptor beta chains listed below, sequenced in a study of Tregs in tolerant kidney transplant recipients. Produced via immunoSEQ multiplex PCR; TCRdb's table is partial and in-frame only. The table records fewer than 95,000 clones, 80% to 95% of them present only once. Related graft donors supplied nonmyeloablative bone marrow transplants, and mixed chimerism was transient. The sequences come from CD4+ T cells from blood (PBMCs), collected 12 months after the transplant. These receptors were obtained from a human patient who received a combined kidney and bone marrow transplant. Part of the T cell pool may stem from the graft donor.

This sequence joins TRBV5-1 and TRBJ2-7, with TRBD2 matching over 10 bases. This CDR3 is 18 amino acids long. V dropped 1 base and J dropped 3; count of bases not matched to a gene: 13. CDR1 is SGHRS and CDR2 is YFSETQ in the germline V gene. The CDR3 DNA reads as TGCGCCAGCAGCTTGTCTGCTAGCGGGAGTTCCAGTGTCTACGAGCAGTACTTC. Translated, it gives CASSLSASGSSSVYEQYF.

The chain joins TRBV5-4 to TRBJ2-1; D is possibly TRBD1 (6 bases). CDR3 length: 16 amino acids. Germline V gene data show CDR1 as SGHNT and CDR2 as YYREEE (reference sequence). The V and J ends lost 0 bases and 7 bases respectively, with 17 bases between them. CDR3 residues: CASSLGGLGGGNEQFF. The CDR3 nucleotides read TGTGCCAGCAGCTTGGGAGGTCTAGGGGGTGGGAATGAGCAGTTCTTC.

The genes are TRBV6-5 and TRBJ1-3, with 9 positions matching TRBD1. Germline-derived CDR1 and CDR2 are MNHEY and SVGAGI. J gave up 4 bases and V 3 bases, and 4 bases lay outside the gene matches. The CDR3 loop spans 15 amino acids. CDR3 sequence (DNA): TGTGCCAGCAGTTATACAGGGGGCATGGGAAACACCATATATTTT. Its translation: CASSYTGGMGNTIYF.

The chain carries TRBV7-3 and TRBJ2-7; 8 bases map to TRBD1. This CDR3 has 14 amino acids. V shed 5 bases, J shed 2 bases, and the junction held 5 bases outside the gene matches. Germline CDR1 SGHTA, CDR2 FQGTGA. Here the CDR3 reads CASSLRQGPYEQYF. CDR3 in DNA: TGTGCCAGCAGCCTCCGACAGGGGCCCTACGAGCAGTACTTC.

This chain joins TRBV11-1 and TRBJ2-3, with unresolved D. Per the germline V gene, CDR1 is SGHAT and CDR2 is FQDESV (reference sequence). The CDR3 extends over 15 amino acids. The V end lost 0 bases, the J end lost 7 bases, and 14 bases lay between the germline ends. The CDR3, as DNA: TGTGCCAGCAGCTTAGCGGTCGTTCAGGAATATACGCAGTATTTT. This gives the protein CASSLAVVQEYTQYF. The full variable domain, completed using reference TRBV11-1 and TRBJ2-3, is EAEVAQSPRYKITEKSQAVAFWCDPISGHATLYWYRQILGQGPELLVQFQDESVVDDSQLPKDRFSAERLKGVDSTLKIQPAELGDSAMYLCASSLAVVQEYTQYFGPGTRLTVL.

The CDR3 is CASSSTGGWNTEAFF. CDR3 sequence (DNA): TGTGCCAGCAGCTCTACAGGGGGCTGGAACACTGAAGCTTTCTTT. The gene calls are TRBV7-2 and TRBJ1-1; 9 nucleotides match TRBD1. Germline CDR1 and CDR2: SGHTA and FQGNSA. This CDR3 comprises 15 residues. V shed 4 bases and J 1 base; nucleotides not matched to a gene: 4.

The J gene is TRBJ2-7, the V gene TRBV7-8; 12 bases map to TRBD2. The CDR3 is made up of 15 amino acids. V was clipped by 3 bases and J by 2 bases; unmatched bases: 2. The germline V gene encodes CDR1 SGHVS and CDR2 FQNEAQ. CDR3 in DNA: TGTGCCAGCAGCTTTCTAGCGGGAGGGACCTACGAGCAGTACTTC. This sequence encodes CASSFLAGGTYEQYF. The full variable domain, in which reference TRBV7-8 and TRBJ2-7 provide the parts outside the CDR3, is GAGVSQSPRYKVAKRGQDVALRCDPISGHVSLFWYQQALGQGPEFLTYFQNEAQLDKSGLPSDRFFAERPEGSVSTLKIQRTQQEDSAVYLCASSFLAGGTYEQYFGPGTRLTVT.

A single count supports this clone. The chain has TRBV27 and TRBJ1-6; possibly TRBD1 for D (6 bases). Between the trimmed V and J ends, which lost 3 bases and 8 bases, there was a span of 8 bases. Per the germline V gene, CDR1 is MNHEY and CDR2 is SMNVEV (reference sequence). CDR3 size: 13 residues. CDR3 DNA sequence: TGTGCCAGCAGTTTGAACAGGGATTCACCCCTCCACTTT. This codes for CASSLNRDSPLHF.

There are a few counts of this clone. The rearrangement uses TRBV7-2 and TRBJ2-1, with no clear D. Germline V gene data show CDR1 as SGHTA and CDR2 as FQGNSA. The CDR3 is 15 residues long. Deletions cut 6 bases from V and 0 bases from J, with 12 bases between. This CDR3 reads CASSFDSISYNEQFF. CDR3 DNA: TGTGCCAGCAGTTTCGACTCTATCTCCTACAATGAGCAGTTCTTC.

The chain joins TRBV7-2 to TRBJ2-4; D is perhaps TRBD1 (5 bases). Trimming cost V 5 bases and J 1 base, with 15 bases left between them. The CDR3 consists of 16 residues. Germline-derived CDR1 and CDR2 are SGHTA and FQGNSA. In DNA, the CDR3 is TGTGCCAGCAGCCCCCGGCTAAAGGGGGCCAAAAACATTCAGTACTTC. This translates into CASSPRLKGAKNIQYF.

The chain recombines TRBV30 with TRBJ2-7; 10 positions match TRBD2. V shed 2 bases and J 3 bases; nucleotides not matched to a gene: 4. Per germline, CDR1 GTSNPN and CDR2 SVGIG (reference sequence). This CDR3 is 14 amino acids long. CDR3: CAWSKGLAVYEQYF. Here the CDR3 DNA reads TGTGCCTGGAGTAAAGGACTAGCGGTCTACGAGCAGTACTTC.

A single count supports this clone. V and J are TRBV6-4 and TRBJ2-7, with D perhaps TRBD1 (6 bases). The CDR3 runs to 16 residues. Germline V gene sequence: CDR1 MRHNA, CDR2 SNTAGT. CDR3 sequence (DNA): TGTGTCGGGGATCCCGCGAATGGGGGCCCGCCCGACGAGCAGTACTTC. Protein sequence: CVGDPANGGPPDEQYF.

The rearrangement links TRBV27 to TRBJ1-1; D not resolved. Germline values: CDR1 MNHEY, CDR2 SMNVEV (reference sequence). Trimming stripped 2 bases from V and 5 bases from J, with 9 bases between. The CDR3 runs 13 residues. CDR3 in DNA: TGTGCCAGCAGTTTAGTTGGAGAGACTGAAGCTTTCTTT. It codes for CASSLVGETEAFF.

The J gene is TRBJ2-3, the V gene TRBV4-3, with 7 bases that match TRBD2. J lost 2 bases, V lost 3 bases, and 5 bases had no gene match. The germline V gene has CDR1 LGHNA and CDR2 YSLEER. The CDR3 contains 15 residues. The CDR3: CASSHLSGNTDTQYF. The CDR3 nucleotides are TGCGCCAGCAGCCATCTCAGCGGGAACACAGATACGCAGTATTTT.

This clone was counted once. This chain uses TRBV10-1 with TRBJ2-3; tentative D call: TRBD2 (5 bases). CDR3 length: 12 amino acids. CDR1 and CDR2 from the germline V gene are WNHNN and SYGVQD (reference sequence). Trimming cost V 4 bases and J 14 bases, with 16 bases left between them. CDR3 in DNA: TGCGCCAGCAGTGGAGACGGGATCCTCCTGTATTTT. It codes for CASSGDGILLYF.

The CDR3 is CASKPRGAKNIQYF. CDR3 nucleotide sequence: TGCGCCAGCAAACCTCGGGGAGCCAAAAACATTCAGTACTTC. The rearrangement links TRBV5-1 to TRBJ2-4; D is possibly TRBD2 (5 bases). Germline assignment: CDR1 SGHRS and CDR2 YFSETQ. Trimming took off 6 bases at V and 0 bases at J, with 10 bases between the two ends. The CDR3 is 14 amino acids.

This chain connects TRBV30 to TRBJ1-2; the match to TRBD1 covers 9 bases. V was clipped by 3 bases and J by 7 bases; unmatched bases: 9. This CDR3 spans 14 amino acids. CDR1 is GTSNPN, CDR2 SVGIG, per germline (reference sequence). The CDR3 DNA reads as TGTGCCTGGAGCGTTAACAGGGGGCTGGGTGGCTACACCTTC. Amino acids: CAWSVNRGLGGYTF.

This clone appeared a few times. CDR3 amino acids: CASSEGQGALNQPQHF. The CDR3 region has the DNA TGTGCCAGCAGTGAGGGACAGGGGGCCCTCAATCAGCCCCAGCATTTT. V usage is TRBV2 and J usage is TRBJ1-5; 12 nucleotides line up with TRBD1. The CDR3 is 16 amino acids. The V segment lost 3 bases and the J segment 3 bases; nucleotides outside the gene matches: 3. CDR1 SNHLY and CDR2 FYNNEI come from the germline V gene.

The rearrangement links TRBV29-1 to TRBJ2-5; 9 nucleotides align to TRBD1. Germline V gene lookup returns CDR1 SQVTM and CDR2 ANQGSEA. CDR3 length equals 15 residues. After removal of 0 bases from V and 6 bases from J, the junction contained 8 bases not matched to a gene. The CDR3 loop reads CSVEDPGTGLKTQYF. Here the CDR3 DNA reads TGCAGCGTTGAAGATCCGGGGACAGGGTTGAAGACCCAGTACTTC.

V usage is TRBV5-1 and J usage is TRBJ1-2; tentative D call: TRBD1 (5 bases). The germline gives CDR1 SGHRS, CDR2 YFSETQ. This CDR3 has 18 amino acids. V lost 3 bases to trimming and J lost 3 bases, with 24 bases between them. This CDR3 is CASSWDVARQKVDYGYTF. In DNA, the CDR3 is TGCGCCAGCAGCTGGGATGTTGCGCGACAGAAAGTAGACTATGGCTACACCTTC.

The chain employs TRBV19 and TRBJ1-1; a possible D gene is TRBD1 (6 bases). The CDR3 sequence is 14 residues long. Germline-derived CDR1 and CDR2 are LNHDA and SQIVND (reference sequence). Trimming removed 5 bases at V and 0 bases at J, with 10 bases between. CDR3 sequence reads: CASSHQGMNTEAFF. The CDR3 DNA reads as TGTGCCAGTAGTCACCAGGGGATGAACACTGAAGCTTTCTTT.

The rearrangement joins TRBV5-1 to TRBJ2-7, with 11 nucleotides matching TRBD1. The CDR3 is 14 amino acids. Germline-derived CDR1 and CDR2 are SGHRS and YFSETQ. J gave up 3 bases and V 5 bases, and 4 bases lay outside the gene matches. CDR3: CASRTGTGGYEQYF. The CDR3 DNA is TGCGCCAGCAGAACCGGGACAGGGGGCTACGAGCAGTACTTC.

This clone showed up just a few times. This chain links TRBV7-9 with TRBJ1-4, with D maybe TRBD1 (6 bases). Trimming left V 3 bases short and J 7 bases short, with 15 bases between. Per germline, CDR1 SEHNR and CDR2 FQNEAQ (reference sequence). This CDR3 contains 15 residues. The CDR3, as DNA: TGTGCCAGCAGCTTCCGGGCAAGGGGGAGTGAAAAACTGTTTTTT. It is translated as CASSFRARGSEKLFF.

The V and J genes are TRBV6-6 and TRBJ2-1, with TRBD2 identical over 9 bases. This CDR3 spans 15 amino acids. Germline assignment: CDR1 MNHNY and CDR2 SVGAGI (reference sequence). With V trimmed by 6 bases and J by 7 bases, 10 bases remained unmatched. Here the CDR3 reads CASRRRGGEVNEQFF. CDR3 bases: TGTGCCAGCAGGAGGCGGGGGGGCGAGGTGAATGAGCAGTTCTTC.